These T cell receptor beta chains were read from a single sample in a study of T cell repertoires in cytomegalovirus infection. No antigen has been identified for these receptors. Via MiXCR, TCRdb re-called the reads, giving one row per CDR3 protein. The sample gives 50,000 to 55,000 distinct CDR3 sequences, 20% of which show up once; more than 25% is in the top ten. The source was CD8+ T cells from cultured PBMCs, collected from culture after CMV antigen stimulation. These receptors were collected from a human donor in good health (CMV status not recorded). Some clones in this sample may be carry-over from other donors' samples. The conserved cysteine and the conserved F or W are not part of the CDR3 here. Fields, in order: D gene, J gene, V gene, CDR3 protein. D genes are given only for firm matches.

>TRBD1|TRBJ1-1|TRBV7-6
ASSGRTGRNTEAF
>.|TRBJ1-1|TRBV7-8
ASSPTPQTGNTEAF
>TRBD2|TRBJ2-7|TRBV6-5
ASSSGGTSYEQY
>TRBD2|TRBJ2-7|TRBV11-2
ASSQSGTTSYEQY
>.|TRBJ1-5|TRBV6-2/TRBV6-3
ASSPDSTGPQH
>TRBD1|TRBJ1-5|TRBV19
ATSGGYQPQH
>.|TRBJ2-3|TRBV13
ASSLRDTPRGDTQY
>.|TRBJ2-7|TRBV7-2
ASSLVDTYEQY
>TRBD1|TRBJ2-7|TRBV11-2
ASSLDQQGGYEQY
>.|TRBJ1-1|TRBV6-2/TRBV6-3
ASSALASRLEAF
>.|TRBJ2-5|TRBV6-8
ATLSSTGKPGETQY